Listed here are 30 T cell receptor beta chains from one sample, sequenced in a study of cytomegalovirus exposure and HLA in healthy donors. 13 Jbeta primers and 60 Vbeta primers were used for the PCR. Clones were read by immunoSEQ multiplex PCR, and TCRdb kept only the in-frame ones, dropping some. The table records approximately 120,000 clones, roughly 76% of them present only once. Sequencing was carried out using PBMCs. The receptors originated from a woman aged 60-75 years in good health and CMV-seropositive.

V and J are TRBV9 and TRBJ1-5, with a weak D call TRBD1 (5 bases). This CDR3 spans 13 amino acids. The germline CDR1 and CDR2 sequences are SGDLS and YYNGEE. Trimming pared 6 bases from V and 8 bases from J, leaving 15 bases between. The CDR3 DNA sequence: TGTGCCAGCAACCGGGACGGCGGGGAGCCCCAGCATTTT. Translation: CASNRDGGEPQHF.

CDR3 coding DNA: TGCGCCAGCAGCCCCTTGAGGCGGGGAACTGAAGCTTTCTTT. It codes for CASSPLRRGTEAFF. This chain connects TRBV5-1 to TRBJ1-1; the D is unclear. Looked up from germline, CDR1 is SGHRS and CDR2 is YFSETQ. This CDR3 spans 14 amino acids. V lost 4 bases to trimming and J lost 5 bases, with 15 bases between them.

This chain joins TRBV7-6 and TRBJ2-1; D gene unclear. CDR1 is SGHVS, CDR2 FNYEAQ, per germline. Trimming stripped 5 bases from V and 0 bases from J, with 11 bases between. The CDR3 runs to 15 residues. CDR3 protein: CASSPSSSSYNEQFF. The DNA of the CDR3 is TGTGCCAGCAGCCCGTCCTCGAGCTCCTACAATGAGCAGTTCTTC.

The V and J genes are TRBV29-1 and TRBJ1-1; D is unclear. The CDR3 has 15 residues. With 6 bases removed from V and 2 bases from J, the gap between germline ends came to 19 bases. The germline V gene encodes CDR1 SQVTM and CDR2 ANQGSEA. CDR3 protein: CSVLPWEVTNTEAFF. The DNA for the CDR3 is TGCAGCGTCCTCCCGTGGGAGGTGACAAACACTGAAGCTTTCTTT.

The table lists this clone with a count of one. The chain links TRBV6-5 to TRBJ2-5, with D possibly TRBD2 on 5 matching bases. V gave up 2 bases and J gave up 5 bases, with 12 bases separating them. The CDR3 covers 14 residues. The germline V gene has CDR1 MNHEY and CDR2 SVGAGI. The CDR3 DNA follows: TGTGCCAGCAGTTACACCGGGGTGGGGGAGACCCAGTACTTC. Translated: CASSYTGVGETQYF.

This chain links TRBV5-8 with TRBJ1-2; possible D gene TRBD1, 5 bases. With 2 bases removed from V and 4 bases from J, the gap between germline ends came to 15 bases. Germline lookup yields CDR1 SGHTS and CDR2 YDEGEE. The CDR3 has 15 amino acids. CDR3 nucleotides: TGTGCCAGCAGCTTAAATGAGCCTGGGGCCTATGGCTACACCTTC. Its translation is CASSLNEPGAYGYTF.

The gene calls are TRBV7-8 and TRBJ2-4; TRBD1 matches at 11 bases. Germline assignment: CDR1 SGHVS and CDR2 FQNEAQ. Unmatched junction bases numbered 7, after V lost 5 bases and J lost 7 bases. The CDR3 covers 15 residues. CDR3 residues: CASSPGRDRGNIQYF. In nucleotides, the CDR3 is TGTGCCAGCAGCCCCGGCCGGGACAGGGGGAACATTCAGTACTTC.

The chain joins TRBV30 to TRBJ1-5, with a weak D call TRBD1 (5 bases). The CDR3 spans 13 residues. Deletions cut 1 base from V and 5 bases from J, with 9 bases between. In germline, CDR1 is GTSNPN, CDR2 SVGIG (reference sequence). CDR3 amino acids: CAWSAQGYQPQHF. CDR3 sequence (DNA): TGTGCCTGGAGTGCCCAGGGTTATCAGCCCCAGCATTTT.

This clone appeared a single time. The chain employs TRBV27 and TRBJ2-3; 9 bases are a match to TRBD1. This CDR3 spans 15 amino acids. Trimming cost V 3 bases and J 3 bases; bases outside gene matches: 4. Germline V lookup: CDR1 MNHEY, CDR2 SMNVEV (reference sequence). The CDR3 reads CASSFRDRETDTQYF. For the CDR3, the DNA is TGTGCCAGCAGTTTCCGGGACAGGGAGACAGATACGCAGTATTTT.

The rearrangement uses TRBV27 and TRBJ2-2; 15 bases match TRBD2. CDR1 is MNHEY and CDR2 is SMNVEV in the germline V gene (reference sequence). J was trimmed by 0 bases and V by 6 bases; bases with no gene match: 8. CDR3 size: 19 residues. The CDR3 nucleotides read TGTGCCAGCAGGGGACCGGGACTAGCGGGAGGCGCGAACACCGGGGAGCTGTTTTTT. Translated: CASRGPGLAGGANTGELFF.

Only one count was recorded for this clone. The J gene is TRBJ1-6, the V gene TRBV7-8; 7 bases match TRBD1. The junction had 8 bases not matched to a gene; V was cut back by 5 bases and J by 10 bases. The length of the CDR3 is 14 residues. The germline V gene encodes CDR1 SGHVS and CDR2 FQNEAQ. The CDR3 reads CASSQGRQGSPLHF. Written as DNA, the CDR3 is TGTGCCAGCAGCCAGGGACGACAGGGCTCACCCCTCCACTTT.

The chain has TRBV5-1 and TRBJ2-1; a weak D match, TRBD2 (6 bases). V dropped 0 bases and J dropped 2 bases, with 9 bases sitting between them. Germline values: CDR1 SGHRS, CDR2 YFSETQ. This CDR3 is 15 amino acids long. CDR3 DNA: TGCGCCAGCAGCTTGGGGGGGGAAACCTACAATGAGCAGTTCTTC. The encoded protein is CASSLGGETYNEQFF.

This clone has more than one count but fewer than ten. The chain recombines TRBV19 with TRBJ1-4; 7 nucleotides match TRBD1. Per germline, CDR1 LNHDA and CDR2 SQIVND (reference sequence). There are 14 residues in the CDR3. V shed 7 bases, J shed 7 bases, and the junction held 9 bases outside the gene matches. In DNA, the CDR3 is TGTGCCAGTACCCTCCTGGACAGGTCTGAAAAACTGTTTTTT. It encodes CASTLLDRSEKLFF.

In its sample, this clone was seen once. The chain has TRBV25-1 and TRBJ1-1; the D is unclear. The CDR3 has 14 residues. With 3 bases removed from V and 4 bases from J, the gap between germline ends came to 12 bases. Per the germline V gene, CDR1 is MGHDK and CDR2 is SYGVNS. The CDR3 sequence: CASSDAGSLTEAFF. DNA of the CDR3: TGTGCCAGCAGTGACGCCGGGAGTCTCACTGAAGCTTTCTTT.

Turning to this clone: Within the sample, other DNA sequences also encode this same CDR3. This chain connects TRBV5-8 to TRBJ1-6; TRBD1 matches 7 bases. There are 16 residues in the CDR3. With 4 bases clipped from V and 11 bases from J, the junction kept 15 bases outside the gene matches. Germline V gives CDR1 SGHTS, CDR2 YDEGEE. CDR3 nucleotides: TGTGCCAGCAGCCAACGGACAGGTTTCAAAAGCCCACCCCTCCACTTT. It is translated as CASSQRTGFKSPPLHF.

V and J are TRBV6-5 and TRBJ2-3, with 10 nucleotides matching TRBD2. Germline V gives CDR1 MNHEY, CDR2 SVGAGI. This CDR3 region has 15 residues. Unmatched junction bases numbered 6, after V lost 6 bases and J lost 3 bases. CDR3 amino acids: CASRRTSGTTDTQYF. The CDR3 DNA reads TGTGCCAGCAGAAGGACTAGCGGAACTACAGATACGCAGTATTTT.

The chain links TRBV16 to TRBJ2-2, with a weak D call TRBD1 (6 bases). CDR1 is KGHSY and CDR2 is FQNENV in the germline V gene. This CDR3 is 14 amino acids long. V gave up 7 bases and J gave up 0 bases, with 9 bases separating them. The CDR3 region is CASIGTPNTGELFF. The CDR3 bases are TGTGCCAGCATAGGGACACCGAACACCGGGGAGCTGTTTTTT.

CDR3 coding DNA: TGTGCCAGTAATGGTAGATTAGGCCAGGGTGGCAATCAGCCCCAGCATTTT. It yields the protein CASNGRLGQGGNQPQHF. V gene TRBV19 combines with J gene TRBJ1-5, with D possibly being TRBD1 (5 bases). Deletions cut 7 bases from V and 2 bases from J, with 21 bases between. Looked up from germline, CDR1 is LNHDA and CDR2 is SQIVND (reference sequence). This CDR3 comprises 17 residues. Full variable domain (missing parts from reference TRBV19 and TRBJ1-5): DGGITQSPKYLFRKEGQNVTLSCEQNLNHDAMYWYRQDPGQGLRLIYYSQIVNDFQKGDIAEGYSVSREKKESFPLTVTSAQKNPTAFYLCASNGRLGQGGNQPQHFGDGTRLSIL.

The chain couples TRBV7-3 to TRBJ2-7; 8 bases are a match to TRBD1. With 2 bases clipped from V and 3 bases from J, the junction kept 3 bases outside the gene matches. This CDR3 region has 14 residues. CDR1 SGHTA and CDR2 FQGTGA come from the germline V gene. CDR3 coding DNA: TGTGCCAGCAGCTTACAGGGGGCTGGCTACGAGCAGTACTTC. Residues: CASSLQGAGYEQYF.

This clone has a single count. The chain carries TRBV9 and TRBJ2-1; D gene uncertain. Germline V gives CDR1 SGDLS, CDR2 YYNGEE. This CDR3 has 13 residues. Trimming removed 0 bases at V and 7 bases at J, with 8 bases between. The CDR3 is CASSVGARNEQFF. In DNA, the CDR3 is TGTGCCAGCAGCGTAGGGGCCCGGAATGAGCAGTTCTTC.

The chain is built from TRBV4-3 and TRBJ2-3, with D uncertain. Germline CDR1 and CDR2: LGHNA and YSLEER. Trimming cost V 4 bases and J 4 bases, with 18 bases left between them. The length of the CDR3 is 16 residues. The CDR3 is CASSRSWSPYPDTQYF. The CDR3 DNA reads as TGCGCCAGCAGCCGAAGTTGGAGTCCCTACCCAGATACGCAGTATTTT.

The gene calls are TRBV27 and TRBJ2-7; D is ambiguous. The length of the CDR3 is 13 residues. Trimming stripped 3 bases from V and 6 bases from J, with 12 bases between. Germline CDR1 is MNHEY and CDR2 is SMNVEV (reference sequence). CDR3 residues: CASSFSFVSEQYF. The DNA for the CDR3 is TGTGCCAGCAGTTTTTCGTTTGTTAGCGAGCAGTACTTC.

The rearrangement uses TRBV4-2 and TRBJ2-3, with TRBD2 identical over 10 bases. The V gene's germline CDR1 is LGHNA and CDR2 YNFKEQ. The CDR3 length is 16 residues. V lost 1 base and J lost 6; bases outside the gene matches: 7. In nucleotides, the CDR3 is TGTGCCAGCAGCCAAGGGACTAGCGGTCGGGGGGATACGCAGTATTTT. Translating gives CASSQGTSGRGDTQYF.

The rearrangement links TRBV5-1 to TRBJ2-5; 14 nucleotides agree with TRBD2. The CDR3 loop spans 18 amino acids. The germline V gene has CDR1 SGHRS and CDR2 YFSETQ. The junction had 12 bases not matched to a gene; V was cut back by 4 bases and J by 4 bases. The CDR3 loop reads CASSPGLAGAKFPETQYF. The CDR3, as DNA: TGCGCCAGCAGCCCGGGACTAGCGGGAGCGAAATTCCCAGAGACCCAGTACTTC.

The chain recombines TRBV20-1 with TRBJ2-7; no clear D gene. In germline, CDR1 is DFQATT, CDR2 SNEGSKA (reference sequence). V gave up 1 base and J gave up 5 bases, with 6 bases separating them. This CDR3 has 11 amino acids. DNA for the CDR3: TGCAGTGCTAGAGCCAGAAACGAGCAGTACTTC. This gives the protein CSARARNEQYF.

The rearrangement links TRBV7-2 to TRBJ1-1; the D gene is possibly TRBD1 (6 bases). The V end was cut by 2 bases, the J end by 5 bases, with 18 bases between. CDR1 and CDR2 (germline): SGHTA, FQGNSA. The CDR3 has 16 amino acids. CDR3 loop: CASSLLGGGLSTEAFF. The CDR3 DNA reads as TGTGCCAGCAGCTTATTGGGAGGGGGATTATCAACTGAAGCTTTCTTT. The full variable domain, its missing parts supplied by reference TRBV7-2 and TRBJ1-1, is GAGVSQSPSNKVTEKGKDVELRCDPISGHTALYWYRQSLGQGLEFLIYFQGNSAPDKSGLPSDRFSAERTGGSVSTLTIQRTQQEDSAVYLCASSLLGGGLSTEAFFGQGTRLTVV.

This rearrangement joins TRBV10-3 to TRBJ2-4; 10 nucleotides line up with TRBD1. The length of the CDR3 is 15 residues. The germline V gene has CDR1 ENHRY and CDR2 SYGVKD. Trimming cost V 5 bases and J 5 bases; bases outside gene matches: 6. This CDR3 is CAISKTGGGQNIQYF. CDR3 DNA sequence: TGTGCCATCAGTAAGACAGGGGGCGGGCAAAACATTCAGTACTTC.

V and J are TRBV9 and TRBJ2-1; a possible D gene is TRBD1 (5 bases). The CDR3 totals 15 residues. Germline V CDR1 and CDR2: SGDLS, YYNGEE. Deletions cut 2 bases from V and 6 bases from J, with 15 bases between. CDR3 sequence (DNA): TGTGCCAGCAGCGTCAATCACAGGCCTGGCAATGAGCAGTTCTTC. It is translated as CASSVNHRPGNEQFF.

The chain joins TRBV6-1 to TRBJ2-2; D is unclear. There are 14 residues in the CDR3. With 0 bases removed from V and 4 bases from J, the gap between germline ends came to 6 bases. Germline V gene lookup returns CDR1 MNHNS and CDR2 SASEGT. The CDR3 loop reads CASSEARSTGELFF. The CDR3 nucleotides read TGTGCCAGCAGTGAAGCACGGAGCACCGGGGAGCTGTTTTTT.

V usage is TRBV18 and J usage is TRBJ1-3; D possibly corresponds to TRBD1 (6 bases). Trimming took off 5 bases at V and 2 bases at J, with 16 bases between the two ends. Germline-derived CDR1 and CDR2 are KGHSH and LQKENI. The CDR3 loop spans 16 amino acids. CDR3 sequence (DNA): TGTGCCAGCTCAAGCGACTATGGGACACCTGGAAACACCATATATTTT. Protein: CASSSDYGTPGNTIYF.